Listed below are T cell receptor beta chains from one sample, sequenced in a study of radiation and T cells in renal cell carcinoma. Repertoires were generated with immunoSEQ multiplex PCR, while TCRdb's copy carries only in-frame clones and drops some. The sample carries 110,000 to 150,000 clones, 70% to 90% recorded once. The specimen was blood, collected from a patient whose treatment included radiotherapy and nephrectomy. Every receptor here comes from a woman between 50 and 59 years old with renal cell carcinoma. Each CDR3 is given with its conserved first and last residue. The D gene is left open where the match is weak. The size of a clone is reported for some rows only, either as once, few or many, or as a class for expanded clones.

size: once
J: TRBJ2-2
V: TRBV27
D: TRBD2
DNA: TGTGCCAGCAGTAGACTAGCGGGAGTAGACAAGAACACCGGGGAGCTGTTTTTT
CDR3: CASSRLAGVDKNTGELFF

size: -
J: TRBJ1-4
V: TRBV19
D: -
DNA: TGTGCCAGTAGTCCTCAGCGGTTAGGGGGAAAACTGTTTTTT
CDR3: CASSPQRLGGKLFF

size: -
J: TRBJ2-1
V: TRBV29-1
D: -
DNA: TGCAGCGTCTTCCTAGCGCTATCTGGAAAAGAGCAGTTCTTC
CDR3: CSVFLALSGKEQFF

size: -
J: TRBJ1-3
V: TRBV18
D: -
DNA: TGTGCCAGCTCACTCCTTAGGGGCGTTAATTCTGGAAACACCATATATTTT
CDR3: CASSLLRGVNSGNTIYF

size: -
J: TRBJ1-2
V: TRBV5-6
D: -
DNA: TGTGCCAGCAGACCCCAGCGACAGGTTGGCTATGGCTACACCTTC
CDR3: CASRPQRQVGYGYTF

size: -
J: TRBJ1-1
V: TRBV6-6
D: -
DNA: TGTGCCAGCAGTTACCTGGGGGCTGAAGCTTTCTTT
CDR3: CASSYLGAEAFF

size: -
J: TRBJ1-1
V: TRBV7-2
D: -
DNA: TGTGCCAGCAGCCCCGGTCGGGGTATGTATGCTGAAGCTTTCTTT
CDR3: CASSPGRGMYAEAFF

size: -
J: TRBJ2-5
V: TRBV5-1
D: -
DNA: TGCGCCAGCAGCTTAGGGACGGCCGCGGAGACCCAGTACTTC
CDR3: CASSLGTAAETQYF

size: -
J: TRBJ2-7
V: TRBV7-9
D: -
DNA: TGTGCCAGCAGCCCCCCGGACTACGAGCAGTACTTC
CDR3: CASSPPDYEQYF

size: -
J: TRBJ1-1
V: TRBV9
D: TRBD1
DNA: TGTGCCAGCAGCGTAGCTCGGGACAGGGGGATCGGGAACACTGAAGCTTTCTTT
CDR3: CASSVARDRGIGNTEAFF

size: -
J: TRBJ2-3
V: TRBV6-6
D: TRBD2
DNA: TGTGCCAGCAGCCCTGGACTAGCGGGAGGGTATACGCAGTATTTT
CDR3: CASSPGLAGGYTQYF

size: -
J: TRBJ1-1
V: TRBV30
D: -
DNA: TGTGCCTGGAGAGGTTGGGGCGGTACCACTGAAGCTTTCTTT
CDR3: CAWRGWGGTTEAFF

size: -
J: TRBJ2-1
V: TRBV19
D: TRBD1
DNA: TGTGCCAGTAGGCAAGCCGGGACAGGGGGGTCTGATGAGCAGTTCTTC
CDR3: CASRQAGTGGSDEQFF

size: -
J: TRBJ2-3
V: TRBV14
D: -
DNA: TGTGCCAGCAGCCAAGAACAGAAGGGGAGCACAGATACGCAGTATTTT
CDR3: CASSQEQKGSTDTQYF

size: -
J: TRBJ2-7
V: TRBV5-4
D: TRBD1
DNA: TGTGCCAGCAGTAATCGGGACAGGGCGTCCTACGAGCAGTACTTC
CDR3: CASSNRDRASYEQYF